The TCR beta chain under discussion was sequenced for a study of T cell repertoires in cytomegalovirus infection (dated by TCRdb to 2018 to 2020). About the full investigation: Donor HLA type was relevant to the analysis, because carriage of CMV infection together with the matching HLA type was indicated by public TCR beta signatures.

The CDR3 has 14 amino acids, counting the end cysteine and phenylalanine. CDR3 DNA only is kept here, 42 bases in frame from base 1. The germline V gene supplies CDR1 MNHGY and CDR2 SAAAGT. V was cut back by 2 bases and J by 4 bases, leaving a gap of 11 bases between them. Beyond this particular receptor, the publication reports: In the ex vivo response, HLA-C-restricted CMV-specific TCR beta clonotypes were dominant, and in two of eight donors the single most frequent clonotype came from this HLA-C-restricted group. Cumulative frequency of public TCR beta family members discriminated carriers of CMV infection plus the relevant HLA type in this cohort and an independent roughly 330-donor cohort.

The instrument given in TCRdb is Illumina HiSeq 1500. Using fastp trimming at Q25 and MiXCR clonotype assembly, TCRdb reanalyzed the public sequencing data and kept in-frame beta chains. Every distinct CDR3 protein forms one entry, paired with its most common genes and DNA. The sample data list over 150,000 distinct CDR3 sequences, and roughly 17% of these were observed just once. Jointly, the top ten make up almost 25% of the sample. This clonotype occurred a few times. Its antigen is currently not known. No quality values exist for individual bases; no much larger clone is one base distant. The origin of this receptor is a human donor in good health (CMV status not recorded). Some clones in this sample may be carry-over from other donors' samples. Recombination connected TRBV6-8 to TRBJ1-2; no confident D gene assignment can be made. The sequencing input was CD8+ T cells from PBMCs. CDR3 protein: CASSYRKGSYGYTF. The base sequence is TGTGCCAGCAGTTACCGAAAGGGTAGCTATGGCTACACCTTC.